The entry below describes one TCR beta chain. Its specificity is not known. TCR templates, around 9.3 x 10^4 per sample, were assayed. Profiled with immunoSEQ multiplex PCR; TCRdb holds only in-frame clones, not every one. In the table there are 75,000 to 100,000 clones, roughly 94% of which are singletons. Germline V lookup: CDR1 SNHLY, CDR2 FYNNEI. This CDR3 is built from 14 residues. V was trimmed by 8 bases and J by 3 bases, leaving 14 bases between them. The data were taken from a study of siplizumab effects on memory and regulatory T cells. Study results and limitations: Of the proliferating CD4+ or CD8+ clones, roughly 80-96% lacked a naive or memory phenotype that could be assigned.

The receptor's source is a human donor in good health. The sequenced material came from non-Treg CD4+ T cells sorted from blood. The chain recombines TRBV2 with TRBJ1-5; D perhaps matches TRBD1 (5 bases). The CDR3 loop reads CASGGSRTNQPQHF. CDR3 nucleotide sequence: TGTGCCAGCGGGGGGTCTCGAACCAATCAGCCCCAGCATTTT.